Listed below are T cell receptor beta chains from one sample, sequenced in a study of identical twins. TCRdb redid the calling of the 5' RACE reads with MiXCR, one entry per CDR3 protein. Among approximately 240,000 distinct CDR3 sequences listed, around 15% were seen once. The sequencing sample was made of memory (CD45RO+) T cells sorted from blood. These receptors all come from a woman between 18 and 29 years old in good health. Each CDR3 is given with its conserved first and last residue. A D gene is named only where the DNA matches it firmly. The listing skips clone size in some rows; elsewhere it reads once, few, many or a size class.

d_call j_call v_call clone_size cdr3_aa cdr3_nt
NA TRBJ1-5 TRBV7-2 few CASSLNSPSNQPQHF TGTGCCAGCAGCTTAAACAGCCCGAGCAATCAGCCCCAGCATTTT
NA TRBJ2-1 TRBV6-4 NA CASSPVTSGTYNEQFF TGTGCCAGCAGCCCGGTCACCTCGGGCACCTACAATGAGCAGTTCTTC
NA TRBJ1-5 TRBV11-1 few CASSFSAAEPQHF TGTGCCAGCAGCTTCTCGGCCGCCGAGCCCCAGCATTTT
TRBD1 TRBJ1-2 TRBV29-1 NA CSGQGANYGYTF TGCAGCGGACAGGGGGCAAACTATGGCTACACCTTC
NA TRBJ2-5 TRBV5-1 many CASSLSGARQETQYF TGCGCCAGCAGCTTGTCGGGGGCGCGCCAAGAGACCCAGTACTTC
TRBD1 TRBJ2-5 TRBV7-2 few CASSLNRGEETQYF TGTGCCAGCAGCCTAAACAGGGGGGAAGAGACCCAGTACTTC
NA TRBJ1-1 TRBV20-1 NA CSASARTEVKAFF TGCAGTGCTAGCGCTCGGACAGAGGTAAAAGCTTTCTTT
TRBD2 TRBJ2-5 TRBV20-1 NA CSVSTSGRTQETQYF TGCAGTGTTTCGACTAGCGGGAGGACTCAAGAGACCCAGTACTTC
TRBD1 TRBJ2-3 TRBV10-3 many CAISESTGAHTDTQYF TGTGCCATCAGTGAGTCGACAGGGGCTCACACAGATACGCAGTATTTT
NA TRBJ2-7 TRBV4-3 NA CASSQDNRVTNEQYF TGCGCCAGCAGCCAAGACAACAGGGTAACGAACGAGCAGTACTTC
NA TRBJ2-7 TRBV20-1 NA CSANRETYEQYF TGCAGTGCTAATCGGGAAACCTACGAGCAGTACTTC
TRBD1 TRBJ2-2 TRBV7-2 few CARDRGRTNTGELFF TGTGCCAGAGACAGGGGGCGGACCAACACCGGGGAGCTGTTTTTT
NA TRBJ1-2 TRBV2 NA CASSDRPGHGYTF TGTGCCAGCAGTGATAGGCCGGGGCATGGCTACACCTTC
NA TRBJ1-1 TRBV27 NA CASTVGLGTEAFF TGTGCCAGCACTGTAGGACTGGGCACTGAAGCTTTCTTT
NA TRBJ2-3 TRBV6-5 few CASSYSSTYTDTQYF TGTGCCAGCAGTTACTCGAGTACATACACAGATACGCAGTATTTT
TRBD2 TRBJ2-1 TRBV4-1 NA CASSRTTGLAGNNEQFF TGCGCCAGCAGCCGCACCACGGGACTAGCGGGGAACAATGAGCAGTTCTTC
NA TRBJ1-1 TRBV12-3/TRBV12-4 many CASRRGLAEAFF TGTGCCAGCAGGCGGGGGCTGGCTGAAGCTTTCTTT
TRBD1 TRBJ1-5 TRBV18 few CASSPTGQGYQPQHF TGTGCCAGCTCACCGACGGGACAGGGGTATCAGCCCCAGCATTTT
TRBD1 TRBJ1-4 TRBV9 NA CASSSGDRTNEKLFF TGTGCCAGCAGCTCCGGGGACAGGACTAATGAAAAACTGTTTTTT
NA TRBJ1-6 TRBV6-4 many CASSGERGSPLHF TGTGCCAGCAGTGGTGAAAGAGGATCACCCCTCCACTTT
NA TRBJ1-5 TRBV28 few CASSWRGGGNQPQHF TGTGCCAGCAGTTGGAGGGGAGGTGGCAATCAGCCCCAGCATTTT
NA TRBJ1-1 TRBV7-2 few CASSVTKGHTEAFF TGTGCCAGCAGCGTTACGAAGGGACACACTGAAGCTTTCTTT
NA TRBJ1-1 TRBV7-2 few CASSLGQVITEAFF TGTGCCAGCAGCTTAGGACAGGTTATTACTGAAGCTTTCTTT
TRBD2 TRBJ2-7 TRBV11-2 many CASSPSGSFGEQYF TGTGCCAGCAGCCCAAGCGGGAGCTTCGGCGAGCAGTACTTC
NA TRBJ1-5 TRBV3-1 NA CASSQAPGRGNQPQHF TGTGCCAGCAGCCAAGCCCCCGGCCGCGGCAATCAGCCCCAGCATTTT
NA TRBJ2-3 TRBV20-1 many CSAPLGDTQYF TGCAGTGCACCCCTAGGAGATACGCAGTATTTT
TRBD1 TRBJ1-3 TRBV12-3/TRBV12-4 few CASSWGQIGNTIYF TGTGCCAGCAGTTGGGGACAGATAGGAAACACCATATATTTT
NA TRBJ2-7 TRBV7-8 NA CASSLGRTSLGYEQYF TGTGCCAGCAGCTTGGGGAGGACATCGTTAGGCTACGAGCAGTACTTC
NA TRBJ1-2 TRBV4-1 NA CASSQGTSWLGYTF TGCGCCAGCAGCCAGGGAACTTCATGGTTGGGCTACACCTTC
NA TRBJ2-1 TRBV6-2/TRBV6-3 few CASSPLSWNEQFF TGTGCCAGCAGCCCCCTTTCGTGGAATGAGCAGTTCTTC
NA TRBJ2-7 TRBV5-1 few CASSLGNGLYEQYF TGCGCCAGCAGCTTGGGGAACGGGCTCTACGAGCAGTACTTC
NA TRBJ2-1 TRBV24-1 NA CATSGTEYNEQFF TGTGCCACCAGTGGGACAGAATACAATGAGCAGTTCTTC
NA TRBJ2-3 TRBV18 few CASSPQSGNTDTQYF TGTGCCAGCTCACCTCAGTCGGGAAACACAGATACGCAGTATTTT
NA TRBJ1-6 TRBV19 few CASSIPDSPLHF TGTGCCAGTAGTATCCCGGACTCACCCCTCCACTTT
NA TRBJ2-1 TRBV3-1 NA CASSQDILDSYYNEQFF TGTGCCAGCAGCCAAGATATACTAGACTCCTACTACAATGAGCAGTTCTTC
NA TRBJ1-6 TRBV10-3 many CAISAGRIDNSPLHF TGTGCCATCAGTGCAGGCCGGATCGATAATTCACCCCTCCACTTT
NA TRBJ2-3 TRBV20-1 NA CSARVARDFGDTQYF TGCAGTGCTAGAGTAGCACGGGACTTCGGAGATACGCAGTATTTT
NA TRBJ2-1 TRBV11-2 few CASSFGRTRDEQFF TGTGCCAGCAGCTTCGGTAGGACGAGGGATGAGCAGTTCTTC
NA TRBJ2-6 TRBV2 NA CASSEPTSGANVLTF TGTGCCAGCAGTGAACCTACCTCTGGGGCCAACGTCCTGACTTTC
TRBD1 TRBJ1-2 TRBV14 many CASSQGIARGGYGYTF TGTGCCAGCAGCCAAGGCATAGCCAGGGGGGGCTATGGCTACACCTTC
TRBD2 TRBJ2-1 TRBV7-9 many CASSLSGNNEQFF TGTGCCAGCAGCTTAAGCGGGAACAATGAGCAGTTCTTC
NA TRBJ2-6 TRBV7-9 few CASSFSGMGANVLTF TGTGCCAGCAGCTTCTCAGGGATGGGGGCCAACGTCCTGACTTTC